The present T cell receptor (beta chain) was sequenced within a study of CD8+CD57+ T cells in acquired aplastic anemia. Study details: Average DNA yield from sorted CD4+ and CD8+ cells was roughly 3 ug. Healthy donor CD4+ cell samples had a mean of approximately 11 million reads.

The TCR beta profiling, which covered VDJ combination and CDR3 sequence, was carried out using genomic DNA as the template. TCRdb independently ran MiXCR on the reads; one entry per CDR3 protein. The table includes 400,000 to 450,000 distinct CDR3 sequences, about 70% detected once. Germline assignment: CDR1 DFQATT and CDR2 SNEGSKA (reference sequence). The CDR3 length is 16 residues. Trimming at V came to 3 bases and at J to 2 bases, leaving 7 bases not matched to a gene. In this sample, this clonotype turned up many times. This chain joins TRBV20-1 and TRBJ2-3, with 11 bases fitting TRBD1. This sequence was found in a human donor in good health, serving as a control. The sample taken for sequencing was sorted CD4+, CD8+, or CD8+CD57+ T cells (not recorded which) from PBMCs. The CDR3 DNA sequence: TGCAGTGCTAGTCCTCCGGGACAGGGGGTCACAGATACGCAGTATTTT. As protein: CSASPPGQGVTDTQYF.